This entry lists 13 T cell receptor beta chains sequenced from one sample in a study of T cells in women clearing cervical HPV infection. Clones were sequenced by immunoSEQ multiplex PCR, and TCRdb holds only the in-frame ones, with some missing. This sample's table has fewer than 50,000 clones. The sample consisted of blood buffy coat. Source of these receptors: a woman between 18 and 70 years old with a cervical HPV16 infection that either progressed to CIN3+ or cleared (not recorded which).

A word on this clone: The DNA ends 3 residues before the CDR3 does, and the rest of the CDR3 is filled in from the germline J gene. The V and J genes are TRBV18 and TRBJ1-5, with a possible D match to TRBD1 (6 bases). The length of the CDR3 is 13 residues. Trimming pared 3 bases from V and 6 bases from J, leaving 9 bases between. Germline V lookup: CDR1 KGHSH, CDR2 LQKENI. The CDR3 DNA, read in part, is TGTGCCAGCTCACCCGCGACAGGTCAGCCC. Encoded protein: CASSPATGQP. The whole CDR3 sequence is CASSPATGQPQHF.

As concerns this clone: Coverage ceases 3 residues before the CDR3 finishes, and the germline J gene fills in the end. The V and J genes are TRBV7-2 and TRBJ2-7; tentative D call: TRBD2 (6 bases). With 0 bases removed from V and 2 bases from J, the gap between germline ends came to 11 bases. CDR1 is SGHTA and CDR2 is FQGNSA in the germline V gene. The CDR3 extends over 15 amino acids. The sequenced CDR3 bases are TGTGCCAGCAGCTTAGCGTCTAGCGAAACCTACGAG. This translates into CASSLASSETYE. The CDR3 as a whole reads CASSLASSETYEQYF.

About this clone itself: Read data end 3 residues before the CDR3 end; the end is taken from the germline J gene. The chain recombines TRBV2 with TRBJ1-6, with D hard to call. The V gene's germline CDR1 is SNHLY and CDR2 FYNNEI. CDR3 length: 14 residues. Between the trimmed V and J ends, which lost 4 bases and 6 bases, there was a span of 10 bases. CDR3 region: CASSVADFNSPLHF. CDR3 DNA, as far as it was read: TGTGCCAGCAGTGTTGCGGACTTTAATTCACCC.

Of note for this clone: With the read ending 3 residues before the CDR3 end, the germline J gene is used to fill in that end. The chain uses TRBV6-2 or TRBV6-3 and TRBJ2-4; tentative D call: TRBD1 (6 bases). Germline V gene lookup returns CDR1 MNHEY and CDR2 SVGEGT. This CDR3 region has 12 residues. The sequenced part of the CDR3 DNA is TGTGCCAGCTCTTCAGGGGTACAGCCT. Its translation: CASSSGVQP. The CDR3 in full is CASSSGVQPQYF.

Points on this clone: The observed sequence ends 3 residues before the CDR3 terminus, with the missing tail filled in from the germline J gene. The genes are TRBV2 and TRBJ2-5; 9 bases fit TRBD1. CDR3 length: 16 residues. CDR1 SNHLY and CDR2 FYNNEI come from the germline V gene. V gave up 3 bases and J gave up 4 bases; unmatched junction bases: 9. Here the CDR3 reads CASSEDRGRQGETQYF. The covered CDR3 bases are TGTGCCAGCAGTGAGGACAGGGGTCGCCAAGGAGAGACC. Based on the CDR3 plus reference TRBV2 and TRBJ2-5, the full variable domain is EPEVTQTPSHQVTQMGQEVILRCVPISNHLYFYWYRQILGQKVEFLVSFYNNEISEKSEIFDDQFSVERPDGSNFTLKIRSTKLEDSAMYFCASSEDRGRQGETQYFGPGTRLLVL.

Remarks on this clone: The read halts 3 residues ahead of the CDR3 end, with the missing end drawn from the germline J gene. The J gene is TRBJ2-3, the V gene TRBV5-1; D ambiguous. Germline-derived CDR1 and CDR2 are SGHRS and YFSETQ. CDR3 length: 13 residues. V gave up 6 bases and J gave up 3 bases, with 11 bases separating them. The CDR3 protein is CASKEAGTDTQYF. CDR3 DNA (partial): TGCGCCAGCAAGGAAGCCGGGACAGATACG.

With regard to this clone: The CDR3 end is not reached by the read, which stops 3 residues before it; the germline J gene fills it in. This rearrangement joins TRBV5-6 to TRBJ1-2; 7 bases are a match to TRBD1. Germline CDR1 reads SGHDT; CDR2 reads YYEEEE. This CDR3 is 12 amino acids long. The CDR3 here is CASRGGGQGYTF. CDR3 DNA, as far as it was read: TGTGCCAGCAGAGGAGGGGGCCAGGGC.

Points on this clone: Read data end 3 residues before the CDR3 end; the end is taken from the germline J gene. The chain employs TRBV10-3 and TRBJ2-1; 10 bases align to TRBD2. Trimming removed 7 bases from V and 0 bases from J; junction bases left unmatched: 6. Germline assignment: CDR1 ENHRY and CDR2 SYGVKD. CDR3 size: 16 residues. The CDR3 bases that were read are TGTGCCATCACCAGAACTAGCGGGGCCTCCTACAATGAG. This translates into CAITRTSGASYNE. The complete CDR3 sequence is CAITRTSGASYNEQFF.

Points on this clone: The read halts 3 residues ahead of the CDR3 end, with the missing end drawn from the germline J gene. V is TRBV14 and J is TRBJ2-1; D may be TRBD1 (7 bases). The CDR3 covers 17 residues. V lost 4 bases to trimming and J lost 1 base, with 17 bases between them. Germline lookup yields CDR1 SGHDN and CDR2 FVKESK. The DNA read from the CDR3 is TGTGCCAGCAGCCCCCTGGAGGGCAGGGGGTCCTACAATGAG. It is translated as CASSPLEGRGSYNE. The entire CDR3 protein reads CASSPLEGRGSYNEQFF.

For this clone: The CDR3 extends 3 residues past the end of the read, so its final part is completed from the germline J gene. The rearrangement joins TRBV5-1 to TRBJ2-1; maybe TRBD1 (6 bases). The V end was cut by 4 bases, the J end by 7 bases, with 9 bases between. The germline V gene encodes CDR1 SGHRS and CDR2 YFSETQ. The CDR3 contains 12 residues. Incomplete CDR3 DNA: TGCGCCAGCAGCGCCGGACAGAATGAG. Protein sequence: CASSAGQNE. In full, the CDR3 is CASSAGQNEQFF.

Of note for this clone: With the read ending 3 residues before the CDR3 end, the germline J gene is used to fill in that end. The chain is built from TRBV7-2 and TRBJ2-2; 8 bases map to TRBD2. CDR1 and CDR2 from the germline V gene are SGHTA and FQGNSA. Unmatched junction bases numbered 3, after V lost 5 bases and J lost 1 base. CDR3 length equals 15 residues. The CDR3 here is CASSPTSVNTGELFF. CDR3 bases read: TGTGCCAGCAGCCCGACTAGCGTGAACACCGGGGAG.

Notes on this clone: The CDR3 goes on 3 residues after the read ends, and that part is filled in from the germline J gene. The chain recombines TRBV5-1 with TRBJ1-1; 9 bases are a match to TRBD1. In germline, CDR1 is SGHRS, CDR2 YFSETQ. J was trimmed by 6 bases and V by 4 bases; bases with no gene match: 7. The CDR3 loop spans 14 amino acids. CDR3 bases read: TGCGCCAGCAGCGACGGACAGGGGTTATCTGAA. Encoded protein: CASSDGQGLSE. The CDR3 in its entirety is CASSDGQGLSEAFF.

The CDR3 here is CASSPKTSPDTQYF. The covered CDR3 bases are TGTGCCAGCAGCCCGAAGACTAGCCCAGATACG. This sequence joins TRBV5-4 and TRBJ2-3; 7 bases fit TRBD2. The read stops 3 residues short of the end of the CDR3; the missing end is completed from the germline J gene. Trimming cost V 4 bases and J 4 bases; bases outside gene matches: 6. This CDR3 region has 14 residues. Per germline, CDR1 SGHNT and CDR2 YYREEE (reference sequence).